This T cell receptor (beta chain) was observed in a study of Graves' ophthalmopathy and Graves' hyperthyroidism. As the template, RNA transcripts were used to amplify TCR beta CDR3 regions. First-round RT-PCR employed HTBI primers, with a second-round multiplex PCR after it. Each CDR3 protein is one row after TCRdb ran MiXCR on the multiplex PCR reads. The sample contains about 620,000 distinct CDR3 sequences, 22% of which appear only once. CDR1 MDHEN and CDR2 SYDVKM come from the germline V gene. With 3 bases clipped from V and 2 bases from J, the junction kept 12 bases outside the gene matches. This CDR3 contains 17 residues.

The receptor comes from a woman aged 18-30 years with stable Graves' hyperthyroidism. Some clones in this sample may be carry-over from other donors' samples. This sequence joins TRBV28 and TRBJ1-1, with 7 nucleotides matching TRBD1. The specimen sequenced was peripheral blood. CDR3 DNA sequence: TGTGCCAGCAGTTTTCCCAGGGGGGGGGCGATTAACACTGAAGCTTTCTTT. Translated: CASSFPRGGAINTEAFF.